What follows describes a single T cell receptor beta chain. These data originate in a study of cytomegalovirus exposure and HLA in healthy donors. The PCR was carried out with 60 Vbeta primers and 13 Jbeta primers. Clones were sequenced by immunoSEQ multiplex PCR, and TCRdb holds only the in-frame ones, with some missing. The repertoire holds around 170,000 clones, about three quarters seen once, with roughly 1.6% in the top ten. The CDR3 has 16 amino acids. V gave up 6 bases and J gave up 1 base; unmatched junction bases: 7. The germline V gene has CDR1 ENHRY and CDR2 SYGVKD. Sequencing was carried out using PBMCs. The chain couples TRBV10-3 to TRBJ1-5; 9 bases fit TRBD1. The TCR sequence derives from a girl aged 5-17 years in good health and CMV-seronegative. CDR3 nucleotide sequence: TGTGCCATCAGCCCACAGGGGGCGGGAAGCAATCAGCCCCAGCATTTT. It codes for CAISPQGAGSNQPQHF.